This T cell receptor (beta chain) derives from a study of post-analysis software for immune sequencing data. Germline assignment: CDR1 SGHRS and CDR2 YFSETQ. The CDR3 is 16 residues long. V was trimmed by 3 bases and J by 2 bases, leaving 17 bases between them. Unique molecular identifiers were present in the TCR beta cDNA libraries. MiXCR was run by TCRdb on the PCR reads, yielding one entry per CDR3 protein. The data contain roughly 540,000 distinct CDR3 sequences, under 40% of them singletons. Study-level points and caveats: Included in a set of roughly five TRBV segments more frequent in patients than controls were TRBV5-6, TRBV5-1 and TRBV20-1. Strong co-clustering by F measure linked samples that shared a preparation batch.

For this clonotype: Its cognate antigen is unknown.

Sequenced material: blood. The rearrangement uses TRBV5-1 and TRBJ1-2; possibly TRBD1 for D (5 bases). The TCR comes from a girl aged 2-17 years with multiple sclerosis. CDR3 nucleotide sequence: TGCGCCAGCAGCTGGACGGCGGGGGATCGGAACTATGGCTACACCTTC. Encoded protein: CASSWTAGDRNYGYTF. The whole variable domain, remainder taken from reference TRBV5-1 and TRBJ1-2, is KAGVTQTPRYLIKTRGQQVTLSCSPISGHRSVSWYQQTPGQGLQFLFEYFSETQRNKGNFPGRFSGRQFSNSRSEMNVSTLELGDSALYLCASSWTAGDRNYGYTFGSGTRLTVV.